These 6 T cell receptor beta chains were sequenced from one sample in a study of tissue T cells after allogeneic stem cell transplantation. Sample time point: mouse harvest day 7 after allogeneic transplant. Mouse grafts combined 10^7 T-cell-depleted bone marrow cells with 10^6 splenic CD5+ T cells. The protocol was immunoSEQ multiplex PCR, while the TCRdb copy is restricted to in-frame clones and leaves out a portion. The data show about 2,000 clones, 50% to 65% seen once. The sequenced sample was spleen. These receptors originate from a female BALB/c mouse given C57BL/6 T cells with graft-versus-host disease after an allogeneic hematopoietic cell transplant.

Concerning this clone: The listed genes are named as in mouse. With the read ending 1 residue before the CDR3 end, the germline J gene is used to fill in that end. The rearrangement links TRBV13-2 to TRBJ2-1; 12 positions match TRBD2. Germline lookup yields CDR1 NNHNN and CDR2 SYGAGS (reference sequence). CDR3 length equals 15 residues. Trimming took 5 bases from V and 4 from J; bases not matched to a gene: 4. The CDR3 is CASGGTGGRYAEQFF. The covered CDR3 bases are TGTGCCAGCGGGGGGACTGGGGGGCGATATGCTGAGCAGTTC.

Remarks on this clone: Gene and germline names: mouse. Read coverage stops 1 residue before the CDR3 terminus; the germline J gene supplies the remainder. The chain uses TRBV26 and TRBJ1-6; D is ambiguous. TRBJ1-6 is labeled an ORF, and its function is uncertain. CDR1 and CDR2 from the germline V gene are KGHPV and FQNQEV (reference sequence). V lost 0 bases and J 7 bases, leaving 4 bases between the germline ends. The CDR3 extends over 13 amino acids. Incomplete CDR3 DNA: TGTGCCAGCAGTCTGTCGGGGAATTCGCCCCTCTAC. Translating gives CASSLSGNSPLY. The entire CDR3 is CASSLSGNSPLYF.

This clone was picked up a small number of times. The gene names here belong to mouse. The DNA ends 1 residue before the CDR3 does, and the rest of the CDR3 is filled in from the germline J gene. The chain employs TRBV13-1 and TRBJ2-2; the match to TRBD1 covers 9 bases. The CDR3 length is 15 residues. Germline V CDR1 and CDR2: NSHNY, SYGAGN. The trim removed 3 bases at V and 3 bases at J, leaving 3 bases unmatched. CDR3 loop: CASSGTGEDTGQLYF. CDR3 DNA, as far as it was read: TGTGCCAGCAGTGGGACAGGGGAGGACACCGGGCAGCTCTAC.

This clone was detected a few times. Mouse germline and gene names are used. The missing CDR3 end, 1 residue past where the read stops, is filled in from the germline J gene. This chain connects TRBV2 to TRBJ1-2, with D tentatively TRBD1 (6 bases). Trimming stripped 4 bases from V and 0 bases from J, with 6 bases between. The CDR3 extends over 13 amino acids. Germline V gives CDR1 LGHNA, CDR2 YSYQKL. The part of the CDR3 DNA that was read is TGTGCCAGCAGCCGACAGGCAAACTCCGACTACACC. Protein: CASSRQANSDYT. The CDR3, in full, reads CASSRQANSDYTF.

This clone is a singleton in its sample. Gene names refer to mouse genes. The read falls 1 residue short of the CDR3 end, and the missing part is taken from the germline J gene. The chain carries TRBV1 and TRBJ1-5, with D maybe TRBD1 (5 bases). CDR1 NSQYPW and CDR2 LRSPGD come from the germline V gene (reference sequence). CDR3 length: 15 residues. The V end lost 3 bases, the J end lost 0 bases, and 9 bases lay between the germline ends. The CDR3: CTCSARQYNNQAPLF. The CDR3 bases that were read are TGCACCTGCAGTGCGCGACAGTATAACAACCAGGCTCCGCTT.

A note on this clone: Any gene name here is a mouse gene name. Read data end 1 residue before the CDR3 end; the end is taken from the germline J gene. The rearrangement joins TRBV13-2 to TRBJ1-2; TRBD1 matches at 8 bases. From germline, CDR1 is NNHNN and CDR2 SYGAGS (reference sequence). V lost 2 bases, J lost 3 bases, and 3 bases stayed unmatched. This CDR3 contains 14 residues. CDR3 DNA (partial): TGTGCCAGCGGTGAGACAGGGGAGGACTCCGACTACACC. Its protein is CASGETGEDSDYT. The complete CDR3 reads CASGETGEDSDYTF.